This T cell receptor (beta chain) was captured by sequencing in a study of blood T cell repertoires in COVID-19. Study information: The samples span acute and convalescent COVID-19 from the United States, Italy and Spain. The cDNA or gDNA used as material had been derived from T cells, B-cell-depleted T cells, or PBMCs.

In the study's own analysis: The assay estimated nucleated cells by amplifying reference gene primers. Assay used: immunoSEQ multiplex PCR; TCRdb lists only in-frame clones, some missing. D and trimming come from the DNA, and the V and J calls and clone size come from that table. The sample shows a few hundred thousand clones, 83% of them seen only once. Patients at the Seattle site were enrolled during active infection and followed longitudinally. The sequence was collected from a woman aged 30 to 39 with COVID-19, enrolled during active disease. The sequenced sample was peripheral blood.

The CDR3 region is CASSYLYEQYF. The CDR3 region has the DNA TGTGCCAGCAGTTACCTGTACGAGCAGTACTTC. The chain has TRBV6-2 or TRBV6-3 and TRBJ2-7; D call uncertain. V was cut by 2 bases and J by 4 bases, with 3 bases left in between. There are 11 residues in the CDR3. Germline values: CDR1 MNHEY, CDR2 SVGEGT.